This T cell receptor (beta chain) emerged from a study of graft-versus-host responses after intestinal transplantation. At the level of the study: Induction using anti-thymocyte globulin, followed by tacrolimus and steroids for around 3 years, was given to all recipients.

Comment on this clone: The antigen is not known.

Whole-study findings and limits: Detection of GvH clones occurred in recipient marrow, and some had their first appearance in ileum or blood.

TCRdb keeps only in-frame clones here, not all; method: immunoSEQ multiplex PCR. The sample consists of 50,000 to 75,000 clones, almost 95% of them appearing once. The CDR3 has 15 amino acids. The ends lost 3 bases at V and 2 bases at J; junction bases unmatched: 7. Germline CDR1 SEHNR, CDR2 FQNEAQ (reference sequence). This sequence originates from a human donor who was the organ donor for an intestinal transplant. J is TRBJ2-7 and V is TRBV7-9; 7 bases map to TRBD1. This material consisted of unstimulated CD4+ T cells sorted from spleen or lymph node cells, taken before transplant. In nucleotides, the CDR3 is TGTGCCAGCAGCTTGATGAGACAGGGACCCTACGAGCAGTACTTC. Translating gives CASSLMRQGPYEQYF.